The text below deals with one T cell receptor beta chain. The sample belongs to a study of graft-versus-host responses after intestinal transplantation. From germline, CDR1 is SEHNR and CDR2 FQNEAQ (reference sequence). V was shortened by 0 bases and J by 0 bases, with 9 bases between the two germline ends. The CDR3 covers 16 residues. Here immunoSEQ multiplex PCR was the method, and the copy in TCRdb shows in-frame clones only, minus some. The repertoire includes 7,500 or so clones, nearly 85% of them detected once, and approximately 10% sits in the top ten. Intraepithelial and lamina propria lymphocytes were isolated from graft specimens.

This TCR was recovered from a human patient who received an intestinal transplant, so some T cells may come from the graft donor. V is TRBV7-9 and J is TRBJ2-4, with D possibly being TRBD2 (6 bases). Sample: ileum tissue, taken 120 to 130 days after transplant. CDR3 loop: CASSLASGLAKNIQYF. Here the CDR3 DNA reads TGTGCCAGCAGCTTAGCTAGCGGCCTAGCCAAAAACATTCAGTACTTC.